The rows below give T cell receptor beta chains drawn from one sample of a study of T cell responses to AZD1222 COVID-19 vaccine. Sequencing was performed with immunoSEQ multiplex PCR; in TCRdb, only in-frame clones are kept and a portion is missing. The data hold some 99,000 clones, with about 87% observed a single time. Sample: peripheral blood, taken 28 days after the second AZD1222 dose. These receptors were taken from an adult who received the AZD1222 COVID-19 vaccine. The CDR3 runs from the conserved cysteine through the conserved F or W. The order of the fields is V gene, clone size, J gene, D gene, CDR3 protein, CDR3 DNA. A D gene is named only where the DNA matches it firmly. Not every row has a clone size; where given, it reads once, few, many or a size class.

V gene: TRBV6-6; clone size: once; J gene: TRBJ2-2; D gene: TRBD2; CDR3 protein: CASRPVSGSSTGELFF; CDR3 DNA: TGTGCCAGCAGACCCGTTAGCGGGAGTTCCACCGGGGAGCTGTTTTTT
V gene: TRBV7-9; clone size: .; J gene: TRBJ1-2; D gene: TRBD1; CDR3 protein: CASSLGPPTTGGYGYTF; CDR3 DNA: TGTGCCAGCAGCTTAGGGCCCCCCACGACAGGGGGCTATGGCTACACCTTC
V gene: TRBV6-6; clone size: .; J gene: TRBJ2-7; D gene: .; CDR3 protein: CASSLQGWSYEQYF; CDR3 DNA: TGTGCCAGCAGTTTACAAGGTTGGTCCTACGAGCAGTACTTC
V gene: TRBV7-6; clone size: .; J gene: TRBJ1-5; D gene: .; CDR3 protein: CASSLGQGRSNQPQHF; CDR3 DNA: TGTGCCAGCAGCTTAGGCCAGGGACGCAGCAATCAGCCCCAGCATTTT
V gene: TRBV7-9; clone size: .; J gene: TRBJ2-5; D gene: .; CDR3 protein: CASSLAPEWRGTQYF; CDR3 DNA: TGTGCCAGCAGCTTAGCGCCAGAGTGGCGAGGGACCCAGTACTTC
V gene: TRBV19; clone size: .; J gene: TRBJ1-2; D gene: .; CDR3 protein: CASSIDSNYGYTF; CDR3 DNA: TGTGCCAGTAGTATTGACAGTAACTATGGCTACACCTTC
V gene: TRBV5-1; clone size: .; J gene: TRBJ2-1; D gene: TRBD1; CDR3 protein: CASWATSGTGVNEQFF; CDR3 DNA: TGCGCCAGCTGGGCGACTTCCGGGACAGGGGTGAATGAGCAGTTCTTC
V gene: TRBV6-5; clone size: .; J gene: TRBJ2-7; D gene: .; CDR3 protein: CASSLGLGGNEQYF; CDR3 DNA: TGTGCCAGCAGTTTAGGACTGGGAGGTAACGAGCAGTACTTC
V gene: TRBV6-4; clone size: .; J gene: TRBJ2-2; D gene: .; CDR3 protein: CASSPRLDVGTGELFF; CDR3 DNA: TGTGCCAGCAGTCCCAGACTCGACGTCGGCACCGGGGAGCTGTTTTTT
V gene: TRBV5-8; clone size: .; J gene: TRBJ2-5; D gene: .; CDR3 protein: CASSFVLQETQYF; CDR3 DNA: TGTGCCAGCAGCTTCGTCCTTCAAGAGACCCAGTACTTC
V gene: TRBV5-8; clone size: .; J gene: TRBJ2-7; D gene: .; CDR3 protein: CASSFLRTDRQYF; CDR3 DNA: TGTGCCAGCAGCTTCTTACGAACCGACCGTCAGTACTTC
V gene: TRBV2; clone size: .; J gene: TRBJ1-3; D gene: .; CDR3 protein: CASSEGSGDSGNTIYF; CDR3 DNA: TGTGCCAGCAGTGAAGGTTCGGGAGACTCTGGAAACACCATATATTTT
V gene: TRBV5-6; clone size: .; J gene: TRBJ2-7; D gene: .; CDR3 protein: CASSFPETPLTGEQYF; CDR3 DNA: TGTGCCAGCAGTTTCCCGGAGACTCCCCTGACGGGGGAGCAGTACTTC
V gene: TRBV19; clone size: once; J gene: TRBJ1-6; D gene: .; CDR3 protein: CASNGRRRSPLHF; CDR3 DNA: TGTGCCAGTAACGGACGGCGGCGGTCACCCCTCCACTTT
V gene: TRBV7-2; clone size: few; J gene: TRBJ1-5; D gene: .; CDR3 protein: CASSLALSGQKWIQPQHF; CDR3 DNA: TGTGCCAGCAGCTTAGCGCTATCCGGACAGAAATGGATCCAGCCCCAGCATTTT
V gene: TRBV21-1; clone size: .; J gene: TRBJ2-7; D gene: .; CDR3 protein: CASSKAQGTSGRSYEQYF; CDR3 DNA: TGTGCCAGCAGCAAAGCCCAGGGGACTAGCGGGCGCTCCTACGAGCAGTACTTC
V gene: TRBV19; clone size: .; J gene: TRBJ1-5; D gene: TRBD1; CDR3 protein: CASSVDRFNQPQHF; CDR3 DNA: TGTGCCAGTAGTGTGGACAGGTTCAATCAGCCCCAGCATTTT
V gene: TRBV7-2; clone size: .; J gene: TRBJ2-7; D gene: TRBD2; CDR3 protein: CASSPGLAGDSHLF; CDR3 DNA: TGTGCCAGCAGCCCCGGACTAGCGGGGGATTCTCACCTTTTC
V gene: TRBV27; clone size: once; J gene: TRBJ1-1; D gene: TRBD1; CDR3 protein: CASSRTGGNTEAFF; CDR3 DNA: TGTGCCAGCAGTAGGACAGGGGGTAACACTGAAGCTTTCTTT
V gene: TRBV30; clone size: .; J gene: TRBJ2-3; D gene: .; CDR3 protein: CAWSGGLSTDTQYF; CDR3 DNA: TGTGCCTGGAGTGGTGGGCTTAGCACAGATACGCAGTATTTT
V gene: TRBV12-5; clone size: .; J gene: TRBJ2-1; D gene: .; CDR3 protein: CASGLVQRPWRGTPQGAYNEQFF; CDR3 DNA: TGTGCTAGTGGTTTGGTACAACGTCCCTGGCGGGGGACTCCCCAGGGGGCCTACAATGAGCAGTTCTTC
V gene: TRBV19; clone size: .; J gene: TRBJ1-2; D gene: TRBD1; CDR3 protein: CASKRQGGGYTF; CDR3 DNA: TGTGCCAGTAAGCGACAGGGAGGGGGCTACACCTTC
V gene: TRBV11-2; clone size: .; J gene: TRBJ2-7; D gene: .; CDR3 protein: CASSSSLGDSYEQYF; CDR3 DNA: TGTGCCAGCAGCTCCTCCCTGGGGGATTCCTACGAGCAGTACTTC
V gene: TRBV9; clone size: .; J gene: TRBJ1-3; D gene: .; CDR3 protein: CASSALDANSLIYF; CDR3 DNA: TGTGCCAGCAGCGCGCTGGACGCTAACTCTTTGATATATTTT
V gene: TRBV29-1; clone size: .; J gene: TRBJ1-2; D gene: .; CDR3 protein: CSGHSRHYGYTF; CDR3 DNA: TGCAGCGGACATTCAAGGCACTATGGCTACACCTTC
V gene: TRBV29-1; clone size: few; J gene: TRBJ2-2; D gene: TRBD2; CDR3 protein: CSARLAGGNTGELFF; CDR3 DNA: TGCAGCGCAAGACTAGCGGGAGGGAACACCGGGGAGCTGTTTTTT
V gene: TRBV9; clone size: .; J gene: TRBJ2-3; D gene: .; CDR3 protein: CASSAGGPRDTQYF; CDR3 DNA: TGTGCCAGCAGCGCCGGGGGGCCGAGGGATACGCAGTATTTT
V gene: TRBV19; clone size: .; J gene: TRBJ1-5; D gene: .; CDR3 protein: CASSESGHSNQPQHF; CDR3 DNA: TGTGCCAGTAGTGAGTCAGGCCATAGCAATCAGCCCCAGCATTTT
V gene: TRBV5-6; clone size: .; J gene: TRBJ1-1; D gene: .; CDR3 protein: CASSLVQLNTEAFF; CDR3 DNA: TGTGCCAGCAGCTTGGTTCAACTTAACACTGAAGCTTTCTTT
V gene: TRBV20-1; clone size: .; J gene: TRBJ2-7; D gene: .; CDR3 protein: CSAGGHSSYEQYF; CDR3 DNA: TGCAGTGCTGGTGGACACAGCTCCTACGAGCAGTACTTC
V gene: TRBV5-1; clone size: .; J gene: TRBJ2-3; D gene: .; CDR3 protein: CASSLSPYSDTQYF; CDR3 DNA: TGCGCCAGCAGCTTGTCCCCCTACTCAGATACGCAGTATTTT
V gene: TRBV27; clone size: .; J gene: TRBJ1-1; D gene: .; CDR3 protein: CASSRFRATEAFF; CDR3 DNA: TGTGCCAGCAGTCGCTTCAGGGCGACTGAAGCTTTCTTT
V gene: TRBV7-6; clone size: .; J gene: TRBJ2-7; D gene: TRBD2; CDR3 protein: CASSPAAGETYEQYF; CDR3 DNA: TGTGCCAGCAGCCCCGCAGCGGGAGAAACCTACGAGCAGTACTTC
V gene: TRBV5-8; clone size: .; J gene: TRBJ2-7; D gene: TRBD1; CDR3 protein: CASSQGTGGPYEQYF; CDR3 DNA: TGTGCCAGCAGCCAAGGGACAGGGGGACCCTACGAGCAGTACTTC
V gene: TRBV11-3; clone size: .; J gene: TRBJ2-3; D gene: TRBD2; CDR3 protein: CASSLGRSGSSTDTQYF; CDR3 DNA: TGTGCCAGCAGCTTAGGGAGAAGCGGGAGCAGCACAGATACGCAGTATTTT
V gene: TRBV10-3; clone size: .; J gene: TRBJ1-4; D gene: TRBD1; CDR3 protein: CAISESTGQSNEKLFF; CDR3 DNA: TGTGCCATCAGTGAGTCGACGGGACAGAGTAATGAAAAACTGTTTTTT
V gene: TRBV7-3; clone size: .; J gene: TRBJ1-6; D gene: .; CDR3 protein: CASSFGRAKSPLHF; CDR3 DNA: TGTGCCAGCAGCTTCGGGAGGGCTAAGTCACCCCTCCACTTT
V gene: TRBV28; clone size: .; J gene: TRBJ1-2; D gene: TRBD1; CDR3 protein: CATRTGGEIDGYTF; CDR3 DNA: TGTGCCACCAGGACAGGGGGCGAGATTGATGGCTACACCTTC
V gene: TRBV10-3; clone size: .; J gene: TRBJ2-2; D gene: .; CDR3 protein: CAISENSNTGELFF; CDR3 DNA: TGTGCCATCAGTGAAAACTCGAACACCGGGGAGCTGTTTTTT
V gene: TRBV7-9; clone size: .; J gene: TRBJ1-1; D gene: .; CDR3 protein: CASSLADNTEAFF; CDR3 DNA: TGTGCCAGCAGCTTAGCGGACAACACTGAAGCTTTCTTT
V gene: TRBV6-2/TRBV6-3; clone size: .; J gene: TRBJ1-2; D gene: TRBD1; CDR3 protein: CASSSTGSGYTF; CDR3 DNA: TGTGCCAGCAGTTCGACAGGGAGTGGCTACACCTTC
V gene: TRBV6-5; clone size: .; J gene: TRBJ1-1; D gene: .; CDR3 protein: CASTTAANTEAFF; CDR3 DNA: TGTGCCAGCACCACGGCGGCGAACACTGAAGCTTTCTTT
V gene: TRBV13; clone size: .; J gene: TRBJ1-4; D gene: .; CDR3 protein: CASKSGTINEKLFF; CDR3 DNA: TGTGCCAGCAAATCCGGGACTATTAATGAAAAACTGTTTTTT
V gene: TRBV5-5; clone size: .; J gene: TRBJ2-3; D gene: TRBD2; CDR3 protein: CASSKTSVGTDTQYF; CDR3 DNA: TGTGCCAGCAGCAAGACTAGCGTGGGGACAGATACGCAGTATTTT
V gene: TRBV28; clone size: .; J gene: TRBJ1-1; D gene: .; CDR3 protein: CASSSGLNTEAFF; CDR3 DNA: TGTGCCAGCAGCTCAGGACTGAACACTGAAGCTTTCTTT
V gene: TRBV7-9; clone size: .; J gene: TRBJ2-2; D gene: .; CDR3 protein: CASSLNTGELFF; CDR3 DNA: TGTGCCAGCAGCTTGAACACCGGGGAGCTGTTTTTT
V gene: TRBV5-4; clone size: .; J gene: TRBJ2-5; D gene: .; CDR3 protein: CASNPGTQETQYF; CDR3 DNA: TGTGCCAGCAACCCCGGGACTCAAGAGACCCAGTACTTC
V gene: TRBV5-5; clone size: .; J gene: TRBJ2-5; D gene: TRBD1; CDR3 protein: CASSLTGGRETQYF; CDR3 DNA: TGTGCCAGCAGCTTGACAGGGGGTAGAGAGACCCAGTACTTC
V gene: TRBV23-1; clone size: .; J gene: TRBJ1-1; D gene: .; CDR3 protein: CASSQSTVNTEAFF; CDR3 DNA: TGCGCCAGCAGTCAATCCACGGTGAACACTGAAGCTTTCTTT
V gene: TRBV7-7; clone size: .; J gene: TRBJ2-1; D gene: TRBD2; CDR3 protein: CASSQGTSGYNEQFF; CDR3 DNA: TGTGCCAGCAGCCAAGGGACTAGCGGTTACAATGAGCAGTTCTTC
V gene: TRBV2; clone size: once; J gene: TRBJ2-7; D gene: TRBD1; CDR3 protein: CASSLGPGQGMSEQYF; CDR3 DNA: TGTGCCAGCAGCTTGGGGCCGGGACAGGGGATGAGCGAGCAGTACTTC
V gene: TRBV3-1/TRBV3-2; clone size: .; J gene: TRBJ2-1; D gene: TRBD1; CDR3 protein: CASSQDRQGRPNEQFF; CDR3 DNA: TGTGCCAGCAGCCAAGATCGACAGGGGCGACCCAATGAGCAGTTCTTC